This T cell receptor (beta chain) stems from a study of blood T cell repertoires in COVID-19 (dated by TCRdb to 2020 to 2022). Regarding the study in general: Samples from collaborators originated in the United States, Italy and Spain and spanned both the acute and convalescent phases of COVID-19. Subjects who had been exposed to COVID-19, were actively infected with it, or had recovered from it provided the deeply sampled blood TCRbeta repertoires that made up the dataset. Where available, HLA class I and class II types were obtained from metadata supplied by the sample provider rather than from assay-based typing. A de-identified subject ID, COVID-19 status, age in years and sex were almost always included in the sample metadata. Samples were obtained from the ongoing ImmuneRACE study (first 160 participants) and from about 1,300 subjects provided by 6 global collaborators. The repertoires were released in a freely available public database intended as a resource for research on the immune response to SARS-CoV-2. The material from the prospective study consisted of cDNA or gDNA derived from T cells, B-cell-depleted T cells, or PBMCs.

In the prospective study, participants were about 18 to 95 years old, resided in about two dozen geographic areas of the United States, and were enrolled through a virtual design. In the prospective study, cohorts were assigned on the basis of participant-reported clinical history obtained from a screening survey and a study questionnaire. Recovered participants in ImmuneRACE Cohort 3 were defined as having two consecutive negative NP/OP PCR tests, clearance from a healthcare professional, or resolution of symptoms. Each participant in the prospective study had whole blood, serum and a nasopharyngeal or oropharyngeal swab collected by mobile phlebotomists. Over an approximately 2-month period, participants in the prospective study had the option of providing additional blood draws and questionnaires. Prospective study blood samples were shipped either frozen or at room temperature before DNA extraction.

TCRbeta CDR3 regions were amplified from genomic DNA by means of the immunoSEQ Assay, a bias-controlled multiplex PCR. Concerning the study's data processing: The number of nucleated cells in each sample was estimated by amplification of reference gene primers within the assay. Sequence reads were collapsed and filtered to measure the absolute abundance of every unique TCRbeta CDR3 rearrangement. For each sample, productive Simpson clonality was calculated by taking the square root of Simpson's diversity index across productive rearrangements. Not all clones reach the TCRdb copy of this immuneACCESS table, which keeps in-frame sequences only. Checked studies attribute under half of the gap to unresolved V genes and leave the rest unexplained. D and trimming were read from the DNA, whereas the V and J calls and clone size are those reported in that table. A total of 350,000 to 450,000 clones appear in this sample, 89% of them only once. The biggest ten clones account for about 1.7% of the sample.

Study-level results and caveats: The quantity of clinical and demographic metadata differed by source and by participant and was supplied without curation.

The germline V gene provides CDR1 SGHDN and CDR2 FVKESK. There are 19 amino acids in the CDR3, from cysteine to phenylalanine inclusive. Only the CDR3 portion is preserved as DNA: 57 bases, with reading frame beginning at the first base. For this chain, trimming is 4 bases at the V end and 1 base at the J end, and the number of junction bases without a gene match is 10. Points on this clone: Its antigen has not been determined. Base qualities are missing; no much larger clone stands one base away.

The sample consisted of PBMCs or T cells enriched from blood (not recorded which). The rearranged segments are TRBV14 and TRBJ2-6; TRBD1 lines up with 10 middle nucleotides. The receptor was derived from a woman aged 25 to 39 who had recovered from COVID-19. The CDR3 protein sequence reads: CASSPSRTGGTSGANVLTF. DNA sequence: TGTGCCAGCAGCCCTTCCAGGACAGGGGGGACTTCTGGGGCCAACGTCCTGACTTTC.